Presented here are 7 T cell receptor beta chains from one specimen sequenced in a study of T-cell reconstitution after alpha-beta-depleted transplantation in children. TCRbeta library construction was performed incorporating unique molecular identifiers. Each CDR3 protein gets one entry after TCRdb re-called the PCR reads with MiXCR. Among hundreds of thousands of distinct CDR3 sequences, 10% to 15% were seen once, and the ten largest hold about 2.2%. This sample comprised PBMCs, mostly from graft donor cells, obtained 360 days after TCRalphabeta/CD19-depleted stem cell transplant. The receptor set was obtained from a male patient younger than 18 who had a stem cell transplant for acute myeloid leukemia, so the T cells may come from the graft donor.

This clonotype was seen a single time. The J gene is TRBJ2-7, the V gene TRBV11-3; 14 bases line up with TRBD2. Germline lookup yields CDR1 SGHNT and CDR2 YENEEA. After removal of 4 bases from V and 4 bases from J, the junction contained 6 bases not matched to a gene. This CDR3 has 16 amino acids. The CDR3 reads CASSSTGLAGEYEQYF. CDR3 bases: TGTGCCAGCAGCTCAACGGGACTAGCGGGAGAGTACGAGCAGTACTTC.

The CDR3 sequence is CSVEDRYVYGYTF. The DNA of the CDR3 is TGCAGCGTTGAAGACAGATATGTATATGGCTACACCTTC. V is TRBV29-1 and J is TRBJ1-2; D unclear. Germline CDR1 is SQVTM and CDR2 is ANQGSEA. This CDR3 is 13 amino acids long. With 0 bases removed from V and 5 bases from J, the gap between germline ends came to 10 bases.

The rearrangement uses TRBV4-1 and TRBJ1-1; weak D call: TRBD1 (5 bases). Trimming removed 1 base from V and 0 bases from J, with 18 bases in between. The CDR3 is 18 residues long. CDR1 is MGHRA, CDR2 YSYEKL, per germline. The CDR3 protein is CASSQALPGLTMNTEAFF. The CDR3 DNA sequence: TGCGCCAGCAGCCAAGCATTACCGGGACTGACTATGAACACTGAAGCTTTCTTT.

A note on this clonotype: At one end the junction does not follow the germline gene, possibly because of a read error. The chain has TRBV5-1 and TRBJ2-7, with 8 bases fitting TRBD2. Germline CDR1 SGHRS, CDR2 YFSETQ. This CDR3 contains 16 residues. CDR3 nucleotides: TGCGCCAGCAGCTCGGTCCCGGGACTAGGGCTCTACGAGCAGCACTTC. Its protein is CASSSVPGLGLYEQHF.

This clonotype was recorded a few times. The CDR3 region is CANSGTGGNNEQFF. The DNA of the CDR3 is TGTGCCAACTCCGGGACAGGGGGCAACAATGAGCAGTTCTTC. This rearrangement joins TRBV6-1 to TRBJ2-1, with TRBD1 identical over 12 bases. Trimming at V came to 10 bases and at J to 5 bases, leaving 6 bases not matched to a gene. Germline V CDR1 and CDR2: MNHNS, SASEGT. CDR3 length: 14 residues.

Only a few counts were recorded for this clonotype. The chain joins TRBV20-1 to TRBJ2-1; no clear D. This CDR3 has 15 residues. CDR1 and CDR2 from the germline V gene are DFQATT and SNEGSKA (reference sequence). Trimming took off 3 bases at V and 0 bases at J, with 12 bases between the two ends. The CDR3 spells CSASVWAFSYNEQFF. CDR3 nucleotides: TGCAGTGCTAGTGTCTGGGCCTTCTCCTACAATGAGCAGTTCTTC.

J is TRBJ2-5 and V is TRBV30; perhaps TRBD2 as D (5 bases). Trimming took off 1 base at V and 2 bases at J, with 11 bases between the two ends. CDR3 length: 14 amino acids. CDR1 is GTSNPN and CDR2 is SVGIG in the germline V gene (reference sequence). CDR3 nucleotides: TGTGCCTGGAGTGAGGCTAGGAGGCAAGAGACCCAGTACTTC. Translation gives CAWSEARRQETQYF.